This T cell receptor beta chain was profiled in a study of blood T cell repertoires in COVID-19. This table comes from immunoSEQ multiplex PCR, and its TCRdb copy is limited to in-frame clones, with some not included. The top ten clones hold approximately 4.8% of a sample with 60,000 to 75,000 clones, around 90% of them seen once. The TCR sequence derives from a human donor in a cohort sampled during active COVID-19. The source material was peripheral blood.

CDR3: CASSLDKQIEAFF. The CDR3 DNA reads TGCGCCAGCAGCTTAGACAAACAGATTGAAGCTTTCTTT. This chain joins TRBV5-1 and TRBJ1-1; the D is unclear. The germline V and J ends were trimmed by 2 bases and 7 bases, with 12 bases remaining between them. Germline V gene lookup returns CDR1 SGHRS and CDR2 YFSETQ. CDR3 length equals 13 residues.